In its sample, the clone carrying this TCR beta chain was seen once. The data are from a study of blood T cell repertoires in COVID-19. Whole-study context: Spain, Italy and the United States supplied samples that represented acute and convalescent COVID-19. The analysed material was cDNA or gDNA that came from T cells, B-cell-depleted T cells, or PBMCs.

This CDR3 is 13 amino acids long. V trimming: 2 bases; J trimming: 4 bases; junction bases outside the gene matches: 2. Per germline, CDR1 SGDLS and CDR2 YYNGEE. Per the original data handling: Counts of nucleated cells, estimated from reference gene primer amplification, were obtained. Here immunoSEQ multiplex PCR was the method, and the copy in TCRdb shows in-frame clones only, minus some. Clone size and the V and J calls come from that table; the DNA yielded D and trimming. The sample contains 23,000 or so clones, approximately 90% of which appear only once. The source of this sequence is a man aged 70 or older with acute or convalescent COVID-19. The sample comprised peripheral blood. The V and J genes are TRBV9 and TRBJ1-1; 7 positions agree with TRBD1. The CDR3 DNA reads TGTGCCAGCAGCGTCACAGGGGTCACTGAAGCTTTCTTT. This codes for CASSVTGVTEAFF.